This TCR beta chain derives from a study of T-cell reconstitution after alpha-beta-depleted transplantation in children. Preparation of the TCRbeta library involved a method that used unique molecular identifiers. TCRdb itself ran the PCR reads through MiXCR, one entry per CDR3 protein. The sample lists more than 550,000 distinct CDR3 sequences; 10% were seen once. This clonotype has at least ten counts. Trimming cost V 1 base and J 6 bases, with 19 bases left between them. Germline-derived CDR1 and CDR2 are SEHNR and FQNEAQ (reference sequence). This CDR3 is 17 amino acids long. The chain joins TRBV7-9 to TRBJ2-1; perhaps D is TRBD1 or TRBD2 (5 bases each). The material sequenced was PBMCs from the stem cell graft donor, taken from the stem cell graft. The receptor was derived from a human donor who donated a stem cell graft to a child with acute myeloid leukemia. The CDR3 region is CASSLELRDLGFNEQFF. The CDR3 coding sequence is TGTGCCAGCAGCTTAGAACTCCGGGACCTGGGGTTCAATGAGCAGTTCTTC.